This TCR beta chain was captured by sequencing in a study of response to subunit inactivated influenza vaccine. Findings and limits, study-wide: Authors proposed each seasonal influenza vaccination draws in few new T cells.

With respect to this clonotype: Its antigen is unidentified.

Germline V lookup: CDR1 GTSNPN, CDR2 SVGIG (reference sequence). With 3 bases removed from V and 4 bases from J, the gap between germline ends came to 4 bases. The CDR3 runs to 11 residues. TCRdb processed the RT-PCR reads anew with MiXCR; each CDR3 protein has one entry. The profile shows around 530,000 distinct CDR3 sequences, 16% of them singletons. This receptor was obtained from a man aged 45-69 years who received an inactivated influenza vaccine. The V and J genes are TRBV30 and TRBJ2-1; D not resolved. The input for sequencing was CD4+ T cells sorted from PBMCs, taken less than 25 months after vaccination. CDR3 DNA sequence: TGTGCCTGGAGGGAGTACAATGAGCAGTTCTTC. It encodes CAWREYNEQFF. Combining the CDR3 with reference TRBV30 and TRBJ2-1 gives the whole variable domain SQTIHQWPATLVQPVGSPLSLECTVEGTSNPNLYWYRQAAGRGLQLLFYSVGIGQISSEVPQNLSASRPQDRQFILSSKKLLLSDSGFYLCAWREYNEQFFGPGTRLTVL.